This T cell receptor (beta chain) was sequenced for a study of radiotherapy plus CTLA-4 blockade in lung cancer. General study results and limits: Interferon-beta and early blood T cell clone dynamics reportedly predicted response best.

This clone was detected once. What it binds is unknown. Profiled with immunoSEQ multiplex PCR; TCRdb holds only in-frame clones, not every one. In the table there are 85,000 to 100,000 clones, about two thirds of which are singletons. From germline, CDR1 is SEHNR and CDR2 FQNEAQ (reference sequence). The V segment lost 5 bases and the J segment 8 bases; nucleotides outside the gene matches: 12. The CDR3 length is 16 residues. The material was peripheral blood, obtained from a patient treated with radiotherapy plus ipilimumab. The TCR sequence derives from a human donor with non-small cell lung cancer that progressed on radiotherapy plus ipilimumab. The rearrangement uses TRBV7-9 and TRBJ2-1; TRBD1 aligns across 10 bases. The CDR3 DNA follows: TGTGCCAGCAGCCCCAGCGGGACAGGGGCTTACGATGAGCAGTTCTTC. Its translation is CASSPSGTGAYDEQFF.